The 11 T cell receptor beta chains listed next were all sequenced from one sample in a study of post-analysis software for immune sequencing data. TCR beta cDNA libraries included unique molecular identifiers. TCRdb re-called the PCR reads with MiXCR, one entry per CDR3 protein. The table records over 150,000 distinct CDR3 sequences, roughly 34% of them present only once. Sequences were derived from blood, sampled after autologous hematopoietic stem cell transplantation. These receptors originate from a girl aged 10 to 17 with multiple sclerosis.

The rearrangement uses TRBV4-2 and TRBJ2-3; 14 bases are a match to TRBD2. This CDR3 contains 16 residues. J lost 3 bases, V lost 5 bases, and 4 bases had no gene match. CDR1 is LGHNA and CDR2 is YNFKEQ in the germline V gene. In nucleotides, the CDR3 is TGTGCCAGCAGCGGGACTAGCGGGAGCCTGACAGATACGCAGTATTTT. Protein sequence: CASSGTSGSLTDTQYF.

This clonotype was seen more than once but under ten times. The J gene is TRBJ2-3, the V gene TRBV20-1, with 7 nucleotides matching TRBD2. The CDR3 spans 15 residues. The germline V gene encodes CDR1 DFQATT and CDR2 SNEGSKA (reference sequence). CDR3 sequence reads: CSASGLAAGTDTQYF. CDR3 DNA sequence: TGCAGCGCTTCGGGTCTAGCGGCGGGCACAGATACGCAGTATTTT.

This sequence joins TRBV7-3 and TRBJ2-5; D is possibly TRBD1 (5 bases). Germline assignment: CDR1 SGHTA and CDR2 FQGTGA. The CDR3 loop spans 13 amino acids. Trimming pared 0 bases from V and 5 bases from J, leaving 7 bases between. The CDR3 region has the DNA TGTGCCAGCAGCTTAACGCACAGGGAGACCCAGTACTTC. Its translation: CASSLTHRETQYF.

The V and J genes are TRBV5-6 and TRBJ1-2; D is unresolved. The CDR3 loop spans 14 amino acids. Trimming shortened V by 3 bases and J by 8 bases, and 17 bases separated the two germline ends. Germline loops: CDR1 SGHDT, CDR2 YYEEEE. CDR3 sequence reads: CASSWVTAPDGYTF. The CDR3 nucleotides are TGTGCCAGCAGCTGGGTTACCGCACCCGACGGCTACACCTTC.

The chain uses TRBV14 and TRBJ2-1, with D uncertain. Trimming left V 1 base short and J 12 bases short, with 13 bases between. CDR1 SGHDN and CDR2 FVKESK come from the germline V gene. The CDR3 extends over 13 amino acids. The CDR3 spells CASSQVTVDGQFF. DNA of the CDR3: TGTGCCAGCAGCCAAGTTACGGTGGATGGGCAGTTCTTC.

This chain uses TRBV9 with TRBJ1-2; D is ambiguous. The CDR3 totals 14 residues. The V gene lost 10 bases and the J gene lost 3 bases, with 19 bases spanning the gap. Germline loops: CDR1 SGDLS, CDR2 YYNGEE. CDR3 bases: TGTGCCCGAGGAAGGCGCCGACCCCACTATGGCTACACCTTC. This codes for CARGRRRPHYGYTF.

This clonotype came up a few times. The V and J genes are TRBV20-1 and TRBJ2-7; a weak D match, TRBD1 (6 bases). V dropped 6 bases and J dropped 0 bases, with 12 bases sitting between them. This CDR3 is 13 amino acids long. Germline CDR1 reads DFQATT; CDR2 reads SNEGSKA (reference sequence). The CDR3 DNA reads TGCAGTGCACAAGGACAGAACTCCTACGAGCAGTACTTC. It specifies CSAQGQNSYEQYF.

The chain employs TRBV3-1 and TRBJ2-5; 7 bases are a match to TRBD2. V gave up 0 bases and J gave up 1 base; unmatched junction bases: 5. The V gene's germline CDR1 is LGHDT and CDR2 YNNKEL (reference sequence). The CDR3 runs 16 residues. The chain's CDR3 is CASSQETSWIQETQYF. The CDR3 bases are TGTGCCAGCAGCCAAGAGACTAGCTGGATCCAAGAGACCCAGTACTTC.

This clonotype appeared a few times. V gene TRBV12-3 or TRBV12-4 combines with J gene TRBJ2-5; D uncertain. CDR3 length equals 12 residues. Trimming pared 7 bases from V and 5 bases from J, leaving 11 bases between. The CDR3 protein is CASTLGLETQYF. The CDR3 region has the DNA TGTGCCAGCACCCTGGGCCTGGAGACCCAGTACTTC.

This chain joins TRBV4-1 and TRBJ1-1; D gene unclear. Germline assignment: CDR1 MGHRA and CDR2 YSYEKL. The CDR3 has 13 residues. The V gene lost 0 bases and the J gene lost 1 base, with 3 bases spanning the gap. CDR3 coding DNA: TGCGCCAGCAGCCAAGACGGGAACACTGAAGCTTTCTTT. This gives the protein CASSQDGNTEAFF.

This clonotype turned up a few times. The V call is TRBV15, the J call TRBJ2-7; a weak D match, TRBD1 (6 bases). The length of the CDR3 is 12 residues. Trimming pared 5 bases from V and 6 bases from J, leaving 11 bases between. CDR1 and CDR2 (germline): LNHNV, YYDKDF (reference sequence). CDR3 DNA sequence: TGTGCCACCAGCGCTCCACAGGGCGAGCAGTACTTC. It specifies CATSAPQGEQYF.